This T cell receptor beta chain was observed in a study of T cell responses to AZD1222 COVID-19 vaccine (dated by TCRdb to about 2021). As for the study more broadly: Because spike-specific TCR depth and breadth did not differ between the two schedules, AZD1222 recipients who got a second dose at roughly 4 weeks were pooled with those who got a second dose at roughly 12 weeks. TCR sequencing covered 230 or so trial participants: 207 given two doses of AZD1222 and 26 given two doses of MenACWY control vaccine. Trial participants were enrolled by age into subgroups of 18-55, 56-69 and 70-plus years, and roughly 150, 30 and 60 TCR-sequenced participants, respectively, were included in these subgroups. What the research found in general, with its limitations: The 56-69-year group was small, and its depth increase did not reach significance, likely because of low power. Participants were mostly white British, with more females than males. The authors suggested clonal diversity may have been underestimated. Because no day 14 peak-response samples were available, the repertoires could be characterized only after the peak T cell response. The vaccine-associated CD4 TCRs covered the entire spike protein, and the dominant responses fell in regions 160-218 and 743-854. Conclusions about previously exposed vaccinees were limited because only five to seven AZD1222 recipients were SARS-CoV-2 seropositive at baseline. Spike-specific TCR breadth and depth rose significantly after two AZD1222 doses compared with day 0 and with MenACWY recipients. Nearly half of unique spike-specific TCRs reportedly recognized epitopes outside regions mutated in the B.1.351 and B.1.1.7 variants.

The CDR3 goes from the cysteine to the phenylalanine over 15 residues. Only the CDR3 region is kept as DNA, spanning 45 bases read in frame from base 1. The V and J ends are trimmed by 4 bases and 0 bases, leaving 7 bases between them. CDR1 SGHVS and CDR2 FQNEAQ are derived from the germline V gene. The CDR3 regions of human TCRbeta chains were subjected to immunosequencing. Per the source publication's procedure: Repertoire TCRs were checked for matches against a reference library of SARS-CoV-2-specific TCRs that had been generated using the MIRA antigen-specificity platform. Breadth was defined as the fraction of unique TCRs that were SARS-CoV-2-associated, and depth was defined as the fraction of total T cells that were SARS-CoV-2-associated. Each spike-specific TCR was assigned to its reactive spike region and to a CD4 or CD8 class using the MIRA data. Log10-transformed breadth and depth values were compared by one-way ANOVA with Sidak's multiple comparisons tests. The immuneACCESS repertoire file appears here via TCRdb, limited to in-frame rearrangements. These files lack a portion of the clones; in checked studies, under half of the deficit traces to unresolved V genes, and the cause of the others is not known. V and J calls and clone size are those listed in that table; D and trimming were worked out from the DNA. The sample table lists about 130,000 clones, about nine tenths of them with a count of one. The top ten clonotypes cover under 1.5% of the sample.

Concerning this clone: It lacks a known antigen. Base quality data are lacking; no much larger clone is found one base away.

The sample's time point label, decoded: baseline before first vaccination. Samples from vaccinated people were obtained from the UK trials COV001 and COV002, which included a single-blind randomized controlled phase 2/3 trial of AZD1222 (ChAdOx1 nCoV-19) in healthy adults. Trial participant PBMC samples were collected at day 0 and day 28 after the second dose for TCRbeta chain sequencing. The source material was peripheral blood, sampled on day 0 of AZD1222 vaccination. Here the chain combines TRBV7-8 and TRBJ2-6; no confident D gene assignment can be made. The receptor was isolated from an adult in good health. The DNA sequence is TGTGCCAGCAGCTCAGTTAGCTCTGGGGCCAACGTCCTGACTTTC. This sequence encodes CASSSVSSGANVLTF.